The clone carrying this T cell receptor (beta chain) was seen once. This sample is drawn from a study of CD8+CD57+ T cells in acquired aplastic anemia. Genomic DNA, serving as template, underwent TCR beta VDJ and CDR3 profiling. TCRdb independently ran MiXCR on the reads; one entry per CDR3 protein. The sample holds 250,000 or so distinct CDR3 sequences, approximately 50% seen once. In patients chosen for sequencing, flow cytometry had shown CD8+CD57+ cell expansion. CDR3 length: 16 amino acids. Germline assignment: CDR1 SGHVS and CDR2 FNYEAQ. Trimming left V 1 base short and J 0 bases short, with 11 bases between.

Sequencing was done on a sample of sorted CD4+, CD8+, or CD8+CD57+ T cells (not recorded which) from PBMCs. The clonotype originates from a human donor with aplastic anemia. V usage is TRBV7-6 and J usage is TRBJ2-3; the D gene could be TRBD1 or TRBD2 (6 bases each). The CDR3 DNA is TGTGCCAGCAGCTTAGGAACGGGGGCTAGCACAGATACGCAGTATTTT. Its protein product is CASSLGTGASTDTQYF.